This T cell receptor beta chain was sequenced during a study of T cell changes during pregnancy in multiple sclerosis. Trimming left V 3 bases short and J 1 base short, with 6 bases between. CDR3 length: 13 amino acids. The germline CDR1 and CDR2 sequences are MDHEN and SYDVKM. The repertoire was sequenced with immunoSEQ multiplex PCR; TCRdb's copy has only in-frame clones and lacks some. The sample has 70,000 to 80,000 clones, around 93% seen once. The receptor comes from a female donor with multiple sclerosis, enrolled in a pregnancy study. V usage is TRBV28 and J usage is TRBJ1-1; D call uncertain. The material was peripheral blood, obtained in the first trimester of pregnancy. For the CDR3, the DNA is TGTGCCAGCAGTTTCCTTAGGAACACTGAAGCTTTCTTT. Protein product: CASSFLRNTEAFF.